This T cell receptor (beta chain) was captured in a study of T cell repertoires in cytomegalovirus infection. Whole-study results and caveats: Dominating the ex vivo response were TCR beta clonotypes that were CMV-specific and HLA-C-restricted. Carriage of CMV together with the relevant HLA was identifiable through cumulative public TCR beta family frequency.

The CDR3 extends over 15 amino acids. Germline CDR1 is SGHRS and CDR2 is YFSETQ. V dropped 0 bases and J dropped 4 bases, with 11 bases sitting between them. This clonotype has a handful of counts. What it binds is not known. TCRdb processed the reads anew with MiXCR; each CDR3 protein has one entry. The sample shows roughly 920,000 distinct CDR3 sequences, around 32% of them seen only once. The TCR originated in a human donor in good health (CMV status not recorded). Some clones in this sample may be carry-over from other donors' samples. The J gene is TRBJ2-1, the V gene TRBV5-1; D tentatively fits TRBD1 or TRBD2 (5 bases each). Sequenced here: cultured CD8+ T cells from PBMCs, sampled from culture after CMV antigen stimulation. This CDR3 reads CASSLDPGRYNEQFF. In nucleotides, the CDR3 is TGCGCCAGCAGCTTGGATCCGGGACGGTACAATGAGCAGTTCTTC.